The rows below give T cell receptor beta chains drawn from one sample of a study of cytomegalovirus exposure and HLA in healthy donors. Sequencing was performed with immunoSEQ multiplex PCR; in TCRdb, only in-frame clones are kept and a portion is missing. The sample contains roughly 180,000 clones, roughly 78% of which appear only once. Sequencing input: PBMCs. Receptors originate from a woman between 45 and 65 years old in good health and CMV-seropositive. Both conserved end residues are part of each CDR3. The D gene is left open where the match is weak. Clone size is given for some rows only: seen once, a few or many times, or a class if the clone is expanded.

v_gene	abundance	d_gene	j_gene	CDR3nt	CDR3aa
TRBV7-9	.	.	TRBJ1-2	TGTGCCAGCAGCTTATCCCGGGAAAGAGGCTATGGCTACACCTTC	CASSLSRERGYGYTF
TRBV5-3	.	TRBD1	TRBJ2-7	TGTGCCAGAAGCGGGGACAGGGGGCAAACCTACGAGCAGTACTTC	CARSGDRGQTYEQYF
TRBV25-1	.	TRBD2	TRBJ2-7	TGTGCCAGCAGCGATACGGCTAGCGGGGGGAACAACGAGCAGTACTTC	CASSDTASGGNNEQYF
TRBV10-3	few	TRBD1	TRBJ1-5	TGTGCCATCAGTGAGGGACAGGGCGATCAGCCCCAGCATTTT	CAISEGQGDQPQHF
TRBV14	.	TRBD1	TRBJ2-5	TGTGCCAGCAGCCGCTACAGGGGGCGGGGGACCCAGTACTTC	CASSRYRGRGTQYF
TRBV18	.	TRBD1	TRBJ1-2	TGTGCCAGCTCACCCACAGGGGATGTTTATGGCTACACCTTC	CASSPTGDVYGYTF
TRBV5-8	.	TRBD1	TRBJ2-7	TGTGCCAGCAGCTTGGCAGGGACAGGAAACTACGAGCAGTACTTC	CASSLAGTGNYEQYF
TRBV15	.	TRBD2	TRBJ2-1	TGTGCCACCAGCAGAGATCGTCAGCGGGGGAATGAGCAGTTCTTC	CATSRDRQRGNEQFF
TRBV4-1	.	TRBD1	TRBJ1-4	TGCGCCAGCAGCCAACCCGACAGGGATAATGAAAAACTGTTTTTT	CASSQPDRDNEKLFF
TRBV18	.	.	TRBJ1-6	TGTGCCAGCTTCGGTCAGGAGGATTCACCCCTCCACTTT	CASFGQEDSPLHF
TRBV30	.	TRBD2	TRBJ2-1	TGTGCCTGGGTAGCGGGGGGGAACAATGAGCAGTTCTTC	CAWVAGGNNEQFF
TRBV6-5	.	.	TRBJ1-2	TGTGCCACCCGCAAAACAGGGATTCCTAACTATGGCTACACCTTC	CATRKTGIPNYGYTF
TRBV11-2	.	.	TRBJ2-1	TGTGCCAGCAGCCCCCTGCGGGGCAGCTCCTACAATGAGCAGTTCTTC	CASSPLRGSSYNEQFF
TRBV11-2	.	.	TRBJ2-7	TGTGCCAGCAGCTCAATACAGGGGAGGAGGCTCGAGCAGTACTTC	CASSSIQGRRLEQYF
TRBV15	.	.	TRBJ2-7	TGTGCCACCAGCCCCCGCCAGGGGGGCGGGGAGCAGTACTTC	CATSPRQGGGEQYF
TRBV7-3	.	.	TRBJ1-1	TGTGCCAGCAGTCCGCGGGGGGCGACTGAAGCTTTCTTT	CASSPRGATEAFF
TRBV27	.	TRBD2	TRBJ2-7	TGTGCCAGCAGTTACTCCGCGGGGGGGGGTTCCGAGCAGTACTTC	CASSYSAGGGSEQYF
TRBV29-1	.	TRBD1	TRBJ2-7	TGCAGCGTTGAAGGGACAGGGGGCGACTACGAGCAGTACTTC	CSVEGTGGDYEQYF
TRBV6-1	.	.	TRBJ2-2	TGTGCCAGCAGTGATTCAGTAGCGACCGGGGAGCTGTTTTTT	CASSDSVATGELFF
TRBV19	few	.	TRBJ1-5	TGTGCCAGTAGTTACGGGGGGGCGTCGGATCAGCCCCAGCATTTT	CASSYGGASDQPQHF
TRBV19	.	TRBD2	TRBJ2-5	TGTGCCAGTAGTAGCGGGAGGGGGGAACAAGAGACCCAGTACTTC	CASSSGRGEQETQYF
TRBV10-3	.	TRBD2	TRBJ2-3	TGTGCCATCAGTGCCATCGGCGGGGGGGCCGATACGCAGTATTTT	CAISAIGGGADTQYF
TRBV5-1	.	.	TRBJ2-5	TGCGCCAGCTCTCGTTCCCAGGGGGGACAAGAGACCCAGTACTTC	CASSRSQGGQETQYF
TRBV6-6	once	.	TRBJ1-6	TGTGCCAGCAGTTACTCCACCGTGGGGCTGAATTCACCCCTCCACTTT	CASSYSTVGLNSPLHF
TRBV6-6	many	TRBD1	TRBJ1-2	TGTGCCAGCAGGCTGGGACAGGGTGATGGCTACACCTTC	CASRLGQGDGYTF
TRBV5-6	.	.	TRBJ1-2	TGTGCCAGCAGCCATACCCCGGGAGTGGGCGATGGCTACACCTTC	CASSHTPGVGDGYTF
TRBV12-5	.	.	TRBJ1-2	TGTGCTAGTGGTTTGGACGTCAGGGGAAGGACCTTC	CASGLDVRGRTF
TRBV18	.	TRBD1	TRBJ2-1	TGTGCCAGCTCACCGGGACAGCGCTTCTACAATGAGCAGTTCTTC	CASSPGQRFYNEQFF
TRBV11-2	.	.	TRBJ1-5	TGTGCCAGCAGCTCACCGACAGGGCCCCAGCATTTT	CASSSPTGPQHF
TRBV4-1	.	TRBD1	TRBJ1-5	TGCGCCAGCAGCCTTTATGGAGGGGGACAGAATCAGCCCCAGCATTTT	CASSLYGGGQNQPQHF
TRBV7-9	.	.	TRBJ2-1	TGTGCCAGCAGAAGACCTCATGAGACAAGGGAGCAGTTCTTC	CASRRPHETREQFF
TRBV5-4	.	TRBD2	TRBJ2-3	TGTGCCAGCAGCTTCGGGGGGGCGAAAGTGCATTTT	CASSFGGAKVHF
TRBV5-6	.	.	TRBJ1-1	TGTGCCAGCAGCCAGGGGCCTGAAGCTTTCTTT	CASSQGPEAFF
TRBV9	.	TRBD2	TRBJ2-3	TGTGCCAGCAGCGCTGGCCGACTAGCGGGGGGCACAGATACGCAGTATTTT	CASSAGRLAGGTDTQYF
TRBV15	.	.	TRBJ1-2	TGTGCCACCAGCAGAGAAGCGCAGGGGAGCTATGGCTACACCTTC	CATSREAQGSYGYTF